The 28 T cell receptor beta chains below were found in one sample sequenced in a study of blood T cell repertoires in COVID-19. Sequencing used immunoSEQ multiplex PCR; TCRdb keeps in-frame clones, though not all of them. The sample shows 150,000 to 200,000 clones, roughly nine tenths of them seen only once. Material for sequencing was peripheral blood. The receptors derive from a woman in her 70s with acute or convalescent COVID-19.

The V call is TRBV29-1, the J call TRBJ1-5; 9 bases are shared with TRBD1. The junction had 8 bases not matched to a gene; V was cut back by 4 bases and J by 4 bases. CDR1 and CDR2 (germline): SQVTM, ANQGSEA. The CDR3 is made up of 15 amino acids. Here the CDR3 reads CSVASGTGMNQPQHF. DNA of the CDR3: TGCAGCGTTGCTTCCGGGACAGGGATGAATCAGCCCCAGCATTTT.

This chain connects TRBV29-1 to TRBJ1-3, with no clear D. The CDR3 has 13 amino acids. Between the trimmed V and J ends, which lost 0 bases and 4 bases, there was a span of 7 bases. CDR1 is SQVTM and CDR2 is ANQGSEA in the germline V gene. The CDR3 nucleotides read TGCAGCGTTGAAGATCTCGTAGGAAACACCATATATTTT. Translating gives CSVEDLVGNTIYF. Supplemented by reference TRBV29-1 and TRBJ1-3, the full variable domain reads SAVISQKPSRDICQRGTSLTIQCQVDSQVTMMFWYRQQPGQSLTLIATANQGSEATYESGFVIDKFPISRPNLTFSTLTVSNMSPEDSSIYLCSVEDLVGNTIYFGEGSWLTVV.

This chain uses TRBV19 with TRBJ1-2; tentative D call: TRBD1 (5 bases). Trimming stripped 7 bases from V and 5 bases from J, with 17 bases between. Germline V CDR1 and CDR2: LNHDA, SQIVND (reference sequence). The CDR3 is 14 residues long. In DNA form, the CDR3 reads TGTGCCAGTAACATTGGGCAGGGCGCGTATGGCTACACCTTC. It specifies CASNIGQGAYGYTF.

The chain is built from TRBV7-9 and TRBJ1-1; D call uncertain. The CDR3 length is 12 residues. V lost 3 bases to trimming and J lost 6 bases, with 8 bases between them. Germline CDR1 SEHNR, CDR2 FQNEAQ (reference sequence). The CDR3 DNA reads TGTGCCAGCAGCTTCGCGGGTGCTGAAGCTTTCTTT. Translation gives CASSFAGAEAFF.

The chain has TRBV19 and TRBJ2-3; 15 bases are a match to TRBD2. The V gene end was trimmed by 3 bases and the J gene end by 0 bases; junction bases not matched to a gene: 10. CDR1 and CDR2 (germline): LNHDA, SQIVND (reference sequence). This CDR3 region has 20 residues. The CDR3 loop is CASSILGLAGGTASTDTQYF. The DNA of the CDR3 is TGTGCCAGTAGTATTTTGGGACTAGCGGGGGGAACCGCTAGCACAGATACGCAGTATTTT.

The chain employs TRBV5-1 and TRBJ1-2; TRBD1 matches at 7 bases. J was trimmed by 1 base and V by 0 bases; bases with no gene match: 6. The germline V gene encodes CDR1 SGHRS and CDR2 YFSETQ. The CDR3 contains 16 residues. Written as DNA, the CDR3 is TGCGCCAGCAGCTTGGACTACAGGGGCCTTAACTATGGCTACACCTTC. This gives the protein CASSLDYRGLNYGYTF.

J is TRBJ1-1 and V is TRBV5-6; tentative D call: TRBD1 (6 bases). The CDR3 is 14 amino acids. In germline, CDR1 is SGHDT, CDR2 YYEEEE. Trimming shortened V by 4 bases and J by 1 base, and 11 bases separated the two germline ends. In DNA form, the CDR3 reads TGTGCCAGCAGCAAACGCAGGGGGAACACTGAAGCTTTCTTT. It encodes CASSKRRGNTEAFF. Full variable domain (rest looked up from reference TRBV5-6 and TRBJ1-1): DAGVTQSPTHLIKTRGQQVTLRCSPKSGHDTVSWYQQALGQGPQFIFQYYEEEERQRGNFPDRFSGHQFPNYSSELNVNALLLGDSALYLCASSKRRGNTEAFFGQGTRLTVV.

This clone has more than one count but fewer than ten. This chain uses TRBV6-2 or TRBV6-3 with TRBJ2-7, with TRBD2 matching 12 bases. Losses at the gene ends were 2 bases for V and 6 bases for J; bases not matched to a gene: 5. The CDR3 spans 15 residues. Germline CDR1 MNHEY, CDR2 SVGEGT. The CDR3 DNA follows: TGTGCCAGCAGTTACGAGGGACTAGCGGGCTCCGAGCAGTACTTC. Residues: CASSYEGLAGSEQYF.

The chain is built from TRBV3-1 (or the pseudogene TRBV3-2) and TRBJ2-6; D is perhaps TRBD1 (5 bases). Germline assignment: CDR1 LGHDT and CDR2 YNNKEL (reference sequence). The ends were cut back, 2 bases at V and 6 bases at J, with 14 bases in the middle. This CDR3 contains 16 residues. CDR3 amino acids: CASSQNDRPAANVLTF. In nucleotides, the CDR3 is TGTGCCAGCAGCCAAAATGACAGACCCGCGGCCAACGTCCTGACTTTC.

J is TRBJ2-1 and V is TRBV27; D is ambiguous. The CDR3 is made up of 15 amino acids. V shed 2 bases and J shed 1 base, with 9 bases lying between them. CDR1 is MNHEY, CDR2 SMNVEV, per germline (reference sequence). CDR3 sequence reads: CASSLPGVSYNEQFF. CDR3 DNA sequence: TGTGCCAGCAGTTTACCCGGAGTTTCCTACAATGAGCAGTTCTTC.

CDR3 in DNA: TGTGCCACCCTCCCGCGGGGGACTGAAGCTTTCTTT. Encoded protein: CATLPRGTEAFF. The gene calls are TRBV28 and TRBJ1-1; TRBD1 is a possible D gene (5 bases). CDR1 and CDR2 (germline): MDHEN, SYDVKM. The CDR3 loop spans 12 amino acids. Trimming shortened V by 10 bases and J by 5 bases, and 14 bases separated the two germline ends.

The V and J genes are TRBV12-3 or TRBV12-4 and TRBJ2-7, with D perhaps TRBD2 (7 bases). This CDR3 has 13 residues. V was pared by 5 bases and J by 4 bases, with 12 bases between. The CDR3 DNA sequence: TGTGCCAGCAGTCGGGGGGCCCAATACGAGCAGTACTTC. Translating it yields CASSRGAQYEQYF.

The CDR3 DNA sequence: TGTGCCAGCAGCGTCCGACAGGCCCCCAATGAGCAGTTCTTC. Translation gives CASSVRQAPNEQFF. The chain joins TRBV9 to TRBJ2-1; TRBD1 is a possible D gene (6 bases). Germline lookup yields CDR1 SGDLS and CDR2 YYNGEE. This CDR3 has 14 residues. V dropped 2 bases and J dropped 6 bases, with 12 bases sitting between them.

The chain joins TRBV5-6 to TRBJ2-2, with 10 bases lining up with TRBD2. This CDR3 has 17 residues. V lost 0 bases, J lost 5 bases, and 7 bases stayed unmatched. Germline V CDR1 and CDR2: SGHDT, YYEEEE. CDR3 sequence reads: CASSLEGGSGRTGELFF. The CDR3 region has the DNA TGTGCCAGCAGCTTGGAAGGAGGTAGCGGGAGGACCGGGGAGCTGTTTTTT.

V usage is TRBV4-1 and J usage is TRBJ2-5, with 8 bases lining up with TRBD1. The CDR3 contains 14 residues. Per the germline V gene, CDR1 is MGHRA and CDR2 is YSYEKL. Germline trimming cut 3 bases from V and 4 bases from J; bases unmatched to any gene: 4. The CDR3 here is CASSQTTGAETQYF. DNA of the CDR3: TGCGCCAGCAGCCAGACGACAGGGGCAGAGACCCAGTACTTC.

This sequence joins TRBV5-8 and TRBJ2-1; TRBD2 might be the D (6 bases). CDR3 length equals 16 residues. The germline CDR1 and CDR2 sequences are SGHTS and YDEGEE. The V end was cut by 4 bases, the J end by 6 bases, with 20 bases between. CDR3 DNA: TGTGCCAGCAGCCCGGACCCTCGACTAGTTGCCAATGAGCAGTTCTTC. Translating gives CASSPDPRLVANEQFF. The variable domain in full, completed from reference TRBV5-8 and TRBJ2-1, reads EAGVTQSPTHLIKTRGQQATLRCSPISGHTSVYWYQQALGLGLQFLLWYDEGEERNRGNFPPRFSGRQFPNYSSELNVNALELEDSALYLCASSPDPRLVANEQFFGPGTRLTVL.

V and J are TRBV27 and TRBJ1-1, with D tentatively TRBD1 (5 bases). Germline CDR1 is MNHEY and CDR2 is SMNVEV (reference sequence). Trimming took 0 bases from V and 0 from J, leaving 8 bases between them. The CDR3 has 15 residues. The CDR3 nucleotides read TGTGCCAGCAGTTTATCCGCAGGGATGAACACTGAAGCTTTCTTT. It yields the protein CASSLSAGMNTEAFF.

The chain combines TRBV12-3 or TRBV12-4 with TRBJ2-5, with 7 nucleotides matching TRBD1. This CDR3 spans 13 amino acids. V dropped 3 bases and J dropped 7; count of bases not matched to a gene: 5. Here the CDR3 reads CASSLTGYGTQYF. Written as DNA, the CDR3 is TGTGCCAGCAGTTTGACAGGGTACGGGACCCAGTACTTC.

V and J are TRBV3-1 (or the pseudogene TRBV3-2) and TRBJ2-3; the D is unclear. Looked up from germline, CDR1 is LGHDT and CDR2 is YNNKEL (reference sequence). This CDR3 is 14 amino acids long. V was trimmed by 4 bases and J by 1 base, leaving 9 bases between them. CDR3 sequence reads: CASSRRVGTDTQYF. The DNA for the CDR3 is TGTGCCAGCAGCCGACGGGTGGGCACAGATACGCAGTATTTT.

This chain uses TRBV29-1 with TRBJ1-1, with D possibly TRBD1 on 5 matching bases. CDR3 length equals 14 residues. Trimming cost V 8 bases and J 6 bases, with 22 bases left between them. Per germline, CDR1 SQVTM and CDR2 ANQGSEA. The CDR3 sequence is CSTSRDQGGAEAFF. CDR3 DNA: TGCAGCACCTCCCGGGACCAGGGAGGTGCTGAAGCTTTCTTT.

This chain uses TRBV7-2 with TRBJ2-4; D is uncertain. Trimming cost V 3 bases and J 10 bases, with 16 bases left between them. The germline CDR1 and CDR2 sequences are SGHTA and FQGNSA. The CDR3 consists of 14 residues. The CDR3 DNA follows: TGTGCCAGCAGCTTGAGGCCTACCGTTGGTATTCAGTACTTC. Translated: CASSLRPTVGIQYF.

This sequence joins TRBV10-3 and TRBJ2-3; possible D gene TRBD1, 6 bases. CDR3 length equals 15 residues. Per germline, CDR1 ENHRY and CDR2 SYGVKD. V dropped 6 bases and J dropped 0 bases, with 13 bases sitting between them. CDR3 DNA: TGTGCCATCAGCAAGTCAGGGGCAAGCACAGATACGCAGTATTTT. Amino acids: CAISKSGASTDTQYF.

The CDR3 DNA reads as TGTGCCAGCAGCGTAGAGGGGGCAGGCGCAGCTTTCTTT. This encodes CASSVEGAGAAFF. The chain couples TRBV9 to TRBJ1-1; 7 bases fit TRBD1. V gave up 0 bases and J gave up 10 bases; unmatched junction bases: 6. This CDR3 contains 13 residues. Germline CDR1 and CDR2: SGDLS and YYNGEE.

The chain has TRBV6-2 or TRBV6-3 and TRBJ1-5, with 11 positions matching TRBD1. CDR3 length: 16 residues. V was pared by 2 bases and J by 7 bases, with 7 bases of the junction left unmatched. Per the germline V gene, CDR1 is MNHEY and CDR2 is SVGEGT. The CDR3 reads CASSYRGQGVGQPQHF. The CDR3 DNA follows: TGTGCCAGCAGTTACCGGGGACAGGGGGTTGGGCAGCCCCAGCATTTT.

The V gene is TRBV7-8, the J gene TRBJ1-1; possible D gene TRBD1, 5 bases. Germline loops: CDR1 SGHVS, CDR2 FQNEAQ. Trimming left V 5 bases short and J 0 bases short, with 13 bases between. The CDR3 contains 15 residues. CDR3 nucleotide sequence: TGTGCCAGCAGCCGGCTCGCAGGGATGAACACTGAAGCTTTCTTT. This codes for CASSRLAGMNTEAFF.

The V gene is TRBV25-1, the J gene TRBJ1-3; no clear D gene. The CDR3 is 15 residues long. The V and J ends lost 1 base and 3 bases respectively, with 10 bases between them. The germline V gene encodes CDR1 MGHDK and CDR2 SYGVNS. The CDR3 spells CASSESGLGGNTIYF. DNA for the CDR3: TGTGCCAGCAGTGAATCGGGGTTAGGTGGAAACACCATATATTTT.

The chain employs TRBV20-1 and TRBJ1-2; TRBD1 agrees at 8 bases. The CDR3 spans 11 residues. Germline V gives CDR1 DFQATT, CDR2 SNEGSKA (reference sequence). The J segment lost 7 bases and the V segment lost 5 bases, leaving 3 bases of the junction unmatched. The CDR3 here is CSAGGTGGYTF. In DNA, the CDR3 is TGCAGTGCTGGGGGGACAGGTGGCTACACCTTC.

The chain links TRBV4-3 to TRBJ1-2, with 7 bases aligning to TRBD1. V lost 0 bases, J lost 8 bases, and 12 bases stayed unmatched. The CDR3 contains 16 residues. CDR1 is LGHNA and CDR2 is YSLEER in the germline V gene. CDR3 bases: TGCGCCAGCAGCCAAGATCCACAGGGGATTCTTAGAGGCTACACCTTC. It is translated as CASSQDPQGILRGYTF.